The rows below give T cell receptor beta chains drawn from one sample of a study of OX40 agonist ivuxolimab in advanced cancers. Using immunoSEQ multiplex PCR, the repertoire was profiled, and TCRdb retains in-frame clones only, with some absent. The data contain around 69,000 clones, 85% to 90% of them singletons. Sequencing used CD4+ or CD8+ T cells sorted from blood, obtained in a trial of the OX40 agonist ivuxolimab. The receptors stem from an adult with an advanced solid tumor such as melanoma, head and neck, liver or kidney cancer. Both conserved end residues are trimmed from each CDR3.

J gene	V gene	CDR3 protein
TRBJ2-1	TRBV11-3	ASSLDRMYNEQF
TRBJ2-2	TRBV5-4	ASSFPAGRAGELF
TRBJ2-7	TRBV6-6	ASSYRIEGPYEQY
TRBJ2-7	TRBV11-2	ASSRGDRVYEQY
TRBJ2-7	TRBV6-5	ASSYSTSGAYEQY
TRBJ2-1	TRBV27	ASSFPTSGGSGQNNEQF
TRBJ2-7	TRBV7-6	ASSPRQGASYEQY
TRBJ2-5	TRBV14	ASSHGLAEQETQY
TRBJ1-4	TRBV7-3	ASSQTGVANEKLF
TRBJ2-5	TRBV4-1	ASSQGDRAKETQY
TRBJ1-6	TRBV19	ASGPQGAQLNSPLH
TRBJ2-3	TRBV7-3	ASSLRGRASGRTDTQY
TRBJ1-5	TRBV30	AWNVQGGDEPQH
TRBJ1-2	TRBV6-1	ASSVHSNYGYT
TRBJ2-3	TRBV7-2	ASSYSGTQY
TRBJ1-2	TRBV6-5	ASSPRTGSYGYT
TRBJ1-6	TRBV9	ASSPDRVNSPLH
TRBJ1-5	TRBV27	ASSLTGGRQPQH
TRBJ2-5	TRBV19	ASSPFGGGMDQETQY
TRBJ1-1	TRBV4-3	ASSQDVGPEAF
TRBJ2-7	TRBV10-1	ATPLEVFSYEQY
TRBJ2-2	TRBV7-3	ASSLLAGGNAGELF
TRBJ2-7	TRBV7-2	ASSFTGYEQY
TRBJ1-2	TRBV6-1	ASSPDRALGYGYT
TRBJ2-1	TRBV7-2	ASSLAGLAGNEQF
TRBJ1-2	TRBV19	ASTEGGGHYYGYT
TRBJ2-3	TRBV2	ASSRVGPGLAVPSTDTQY
TRBJ2-5	TRBV30	AWSLGLTGETQY
TRBJ1-1	TRBV7-3	ASSSGQEHSEAF
TRBJ2-1	TRBV9	ASSARPGQGPVEQF
TRBJ1-3	TRBV21-1	ASSKRKKESSGNTIY
TRBJ2-2	TRBV11-3	ASSRDRGTGELF
TRBJ2-7	TRBV6-5	ASSQGSPYEQY
TRBJ1-5	TRBV2	ASKATDARSQPQH
TRBJ1-2	TRBV12-5	ASGIPPQGGYT
TRBJ1-1	TRBV14	ASSLPGTGFTEAF
TRBJ1-2	TRBV30	AWSVRDENT
TRBJ1-6	TRBV29-1	SVGAGRNSPLH
TRBJ2-5	TRBV19	ASSTGTSVPETQY
TRBJ2-1	TRBV2	ASRATSGSTNEQF
TRBJ1-1	TRBV2	ASSYRQGMTNTEAF
TRBJ1-2	TRBV5-1	ASSPKTGENYGYT
TRBJ1-3	TRBV4-3	ASSQSLGLLGNTIY
TRBJ2-3	TRBV2	ASSEAVAGAKSRSTDTQY
TRBJ2-5	TRBV15	ATSRSPLQVETQY
TRBJ2-5	TRBV28	ASSDLDKYQETQY
TRBJ1-1	TRBV6-4	ASSEWQGGEAF
TRBJ1-1	TRBV10-1	ASSESIKRGYLNTEAF
TRBJ1-1	TRBV6-5	ASCPYRDRTEAF
TRBJ2-3	TRBV18	ASSPSRGQFGDTQY
TRBJ2-3	TRBV2	ASSFGTSGSDTQY
TRBJ1-6	TRBV7-2	ASSSLRDSPLH
TRBJ2-5	TRBV28	ASSFSMGTRKETQY
TRBJ1-2	TRBV6-5	ASSYGRGHYGYT
TRBJ2-4	TRBV29-1	STLGRTENIQY
TRBJ1-4	TRBV9	ASSVGGTLVHEKLF
TRBJ1-2	TRBV30	AWSPGHLYGYT
TRBJ2-5	TRBV7-3	ASSSTAQETQY